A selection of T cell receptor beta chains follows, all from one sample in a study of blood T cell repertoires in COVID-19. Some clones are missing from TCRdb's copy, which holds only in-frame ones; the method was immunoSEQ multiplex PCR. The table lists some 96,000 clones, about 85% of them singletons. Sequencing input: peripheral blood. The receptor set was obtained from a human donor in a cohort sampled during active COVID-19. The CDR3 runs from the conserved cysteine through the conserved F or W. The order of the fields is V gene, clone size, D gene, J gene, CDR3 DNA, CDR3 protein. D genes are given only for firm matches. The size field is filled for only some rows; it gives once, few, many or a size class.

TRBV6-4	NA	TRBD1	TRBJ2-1	TGTGCCAGCAGTGGGGGACAGGGGGCCCACAATGAGCAGTTCTTC	CASSGGQGAHNEQFF
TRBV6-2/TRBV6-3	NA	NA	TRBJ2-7	TGTGCCAGCAGTTATACTGGGGCAGAATACAACTACGAGCAGTACTTC	CASSYTGAEYNYEQYF
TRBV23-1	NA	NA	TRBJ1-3	TGCGCCAGCAGGGGGAGAGGACAGGGAAACACCATATATTTT	CASRGRGQGNTIYF
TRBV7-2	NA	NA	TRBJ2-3	TGTGCCAGCAGCTTACAACGGGATACGCAGTATTTT	CASSLQRDTQYF
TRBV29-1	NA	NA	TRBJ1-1	TGCAGCGTTGGACGGGGGGTGAACACTGAAGCTTTCTTT	CSVGRGVNTEAFF
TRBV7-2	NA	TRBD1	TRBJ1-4	TGTGCCAGCAGCAACCGGGACAGGGGCTCGACTAATGAAAAACTGTTTTTT	CASSNRDRGSTNEKLFF
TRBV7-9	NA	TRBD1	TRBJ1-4	TGTGCCAGCAGGTCGCAGGGGGCAAATAATGAAAAACTGTTTTTT	CASRSQGANNEKLFF
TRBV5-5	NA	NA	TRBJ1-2	TGTGCCAGCAGCAAAGGGGGGGGACCGGATGGCTACACCTTC	CASSKGGGPDGYTF
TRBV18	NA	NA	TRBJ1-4	TGTGCCAGCTCTCCAAACGAGGTACGCGGAGAAAAACTGTTTTTT	CASSPNEVRGEKLFF
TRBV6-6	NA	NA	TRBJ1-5	TGTGCCAGCAGTTACTCGGAGGGCGAGCCCCAGCATTTT	CASSYSEGEPQHF
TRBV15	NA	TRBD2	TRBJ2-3	TGTGCCACCAGCAGAGCTAGCGGGAGGAGCACAGATACGCAGTATTTT	CATSRASGRSTDTQYF
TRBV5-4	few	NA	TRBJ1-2	TGTGCCAGCAGCTCCGGTACCACAGGGATAGGGTATACCTTC	CASSSGTTGIGYTF
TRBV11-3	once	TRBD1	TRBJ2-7	TGTGCCAGCAGCCTACGGACAGGAAACTACGAGCAGTACTTC	CASSLRTGNYEQYF
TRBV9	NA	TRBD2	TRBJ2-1	TGTGCCAGCAGCGTAGCGCCGGGGGGCTACAATGAGCAGTTCTTC	CASSVAPGGYNEQFF
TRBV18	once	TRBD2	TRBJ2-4	TGTGCCAGCTCACCGCAGACTAGCGGGATTACCAAAAACATTCAGTACTTC	CASSPQTSGITKNIQYF
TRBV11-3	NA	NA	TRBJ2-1	TGTGCCAGCAGCCCCTCCGCGCCACGGTACAATGAGCAGTTCTTC	CASSPSAPRYNEQFF
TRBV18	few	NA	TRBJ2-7	TGTGCCAGCTCACCACCGGGCGGGTTCCCTCTCTACGAGCAGTACTTC	CASSPPGGFPLYEQYF
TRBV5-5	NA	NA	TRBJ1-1	TGTGCCAGCAGCTTGAGAGGAAAGCAAATGAACACTGAAGCTTTCTTT	CASSLRGKQMNTEAFF
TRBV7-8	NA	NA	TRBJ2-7	TGTGCCAGCAGCTCAGCCGGAGGGCCCTACGAGCAGTACTTC	CASSSAGGPYEQYF
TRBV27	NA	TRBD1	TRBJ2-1	TGTGCCAGCAGTTCTCCCTCAGGACAGGGGAACAATGAGCAGTTCTTC	CASSSPSGQGNNEQFF
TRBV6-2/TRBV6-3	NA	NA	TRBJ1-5	TGTGCCAGCAGTCCCGGGACATTACATCAGCCCCAGCATTTT	CASSPGTLHQPQHF
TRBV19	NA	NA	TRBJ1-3	TGTGCCAGTAGTGCAGGGGCGCCGGTTTCGTCTGGAAACACCATATATTTT	CASSAGAPVSSGNTIYF
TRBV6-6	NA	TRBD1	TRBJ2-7	TGTGCCATCCGACAGGGGGCAAGCGCCTACGAGCAGTACTTC	CAIRQGASAYEQYF
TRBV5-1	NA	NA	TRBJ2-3	TGCGCCAGCAGCTTGGCCGGGGACATCACAGATACGCAGTATTTT	CASSLAGDITDTQYF
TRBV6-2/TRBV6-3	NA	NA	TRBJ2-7	TGTGCCAGCAGTTACGCTCGGACAGGGACTAGCTACTACGAGCAGTACTTC	CASSYARTGTSYYEQYF
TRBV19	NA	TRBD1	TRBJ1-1	TGTGCCAGTAGTATAGCCGACAGGGTGAACACTGAAGCTTTCTTT	CASSIADRVNTEAFF
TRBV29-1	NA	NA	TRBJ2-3	TGCAGCGTTGAAACGGACTCTCCCACAGATACGCAGTATTTT	CSVETDSPTDTQYF
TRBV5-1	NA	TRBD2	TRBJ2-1	TGCGCCAGCAGCTTGGGTTCTAGCGGGGTCTACAATGAGCAGTTCTTC	CASSLGSSGVYNEQFF
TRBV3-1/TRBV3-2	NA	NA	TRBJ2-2	TGTGCCAGCAGCACGCGCCAGGGTGTTACGAACACCGGGGAGCTGTTTTTT	CASSTRQGVTNTGELFF
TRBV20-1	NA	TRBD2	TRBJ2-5	TGCAGTGTCTCGGGGGGGGAGACCCAGTACTTC	CSVSGGETQYF
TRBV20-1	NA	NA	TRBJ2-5	TGCAGTGCTAGTCGGGTTGGCGAGACCCAGTACTTC	CSASRVGETQYF
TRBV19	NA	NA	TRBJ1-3	TGTGCCAGTAGTATAGATCTCAGCTCTGGAAACACCATATATTTT	CASSIDLSSGNTIYF
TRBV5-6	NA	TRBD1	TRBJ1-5	TGTGCCAGCAGCTTGTTTCGGACAGGGGGCTTTGACAATCAGCCCCAGCATTTT	CASSLFRTGGFDNQPQHF
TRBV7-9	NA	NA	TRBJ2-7	TGTGCCAGCAGCCCCGGACAGAGAAGCTCCTACGAGCAGTACTTC	CASSPGQRSSYEQYF
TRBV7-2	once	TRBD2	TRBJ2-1	TGTGCCAGCAGCTTACTGCCCTCGGGACTAGCGGGAGGTCTCGGGCAGTTCTTC	CASSLLPSGLAGGLGQFF
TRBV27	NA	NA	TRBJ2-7	TGTGCCAGCAGTATAGTACAGGGCCCATACGAGCAGTACTTC	CASSIVQGPYEQYF
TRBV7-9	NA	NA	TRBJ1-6	TGTGCCAGCAGCTTAGGGTCGAGCTCCTATAATTCACCCCTCCACTTT	CASSLGSSSYNSPLHF
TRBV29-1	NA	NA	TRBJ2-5	TGCAGCGTTAGACATAAAGAGACCCAGTACTTC	CSVRHKETQYF
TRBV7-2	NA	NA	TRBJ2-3	TGTGCCAGCAGCCCGAGTTTCACAGATACGCAGTATTTT	CASSPSFTDTQYF
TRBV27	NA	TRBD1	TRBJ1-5	TGTGCCAGCAGCCCCTTTAGACAGGGGACTCAGCCCCAGCATTTT	CASSPFRQGTQPQHF